The TCR beta chain described here comes from a study of shared T cell receptors in the human thymus. Data came from immunoSEQ multiplex PCR; TCRdb stores just in-frame clones and leaves some out. Of roughly 500,000 clones in the sample, 78% are singletons; the top ten hold more than 0.01%. This CDR3 has 15 residues. Trimming removed 4 bases at V and 6 bases at J, with 19 bases between. Germline CDR1 is MNHEY and CDR2 is SVGAGI. The sample was also reused in another study, on human thymus T cells. As that report states: Thymus tissue for the work was resected from patients undergoing corrective heart surgery.

Sequencing used thymocytes. The rearrangement joins TRBV6-5 to TRBJ2-7; a weak D match, TRBD1 (6 bases). This receptor was obtained from a boy under two years old with a congenital heart defect. The CDR3 spells CASSLRGIKGLEQYF. The CDR3 DNA follows: TGTGCCAGCAGTTTAAGGGGGATCAAGGGGCTCGAGCAGTACTTC.